This T cell receptor (beta chain) was captured in a study of chemoradiotherapy in HPV16-positive cancers. The wider study: A couple of HPV16-positive patients' cells yielded candidate HPV-specific clones and common motifs.

The assay was immunoSEQ multiplex PCR, and TCRdb's table has in-frame clones only and misses some. This sample has approximately 14,000 clones, with about two thirds found just once. Germline CDR1 is LNHDA and CDR2 is SQIVND (reference sequence). The germline V and J ends were trimmed by 3 bases and 4 bases, with 7 bases remaining between them. The CDR3 covers 13 residues. Comment on this clone: Its antigen is undetermined.

Study observations and caveats: During treatment, candidate HPV-specific clones and E7-related motifs expanded in tumor.

The TCR was taken from a human donor with HPV-associated anogenital cancer. This chain joins TRBV19 and TRBJ1-5; D ambiguous. This material was obtained from a patient who underwent chemoradiotherapy. The CDR3 here is CASSIQENQPQHF. The DNA of the CDR3 is TGTGCCAGTAGTATTCAGGAAAATCAGCCCCAGCATTTT.